The 20 T cell receptor beta chains listed next were all sequenced from one sample in a study of T cell responses to AZD1222 COVID-19 vaccine. Sequenced by immunoSEQ multiplex PCR; TCRdb stores in-frame clones only, minus some. The data show 130,000 to 150,000 clones, around four fifths seen once. This specimen consisted of peripheral blood, obtained on day 0 of MenACWY control vaccination. Every receptor here comes from an adult in good health.

The chain has TRBV28 and TRBJ1-4; D remains ambiguous. The CDR3 has 13 residues. The germline gives CDR1 MDHEN, CDR2 SYDVKM. V was shortened by 6 bases and J by 10 bases, with 15 bases between the two germline ends. Written as DNA, the CDR3 is TGTGCCAGCAGGACCGGCGGGTCGGGAAAACTGTTTTTT. It yields the protein CASRTGGSGKLFF.

The rearrangement links TRBV27 to TRBJ1-2; maybe TRBD1 (5 bases). The length of the CDR3 is 16 residues. V was clipped by 5 bases and J by 2 bases, with 18 bases between them. CDR1 is MNHEY, CDR2 SMNVEV, per germline (reference sequence). The chain's CDR3 is CASSRSAGGMNYGYTF. CDR3 sequence (DNA): TGTGCCAGCAGTCGATCAGCGGGGGGGATGAACTATGGCTACACCTTC.

V gene TRBV27 combines with J gene TRBJ2-5; D tentatively reads TRBD1 or TRBD2 (6 bases each). Trimming shortened V by 8 bases and J by 4 bases, and 26 bases separated the two germline ends. The germline gives CDR1 MNHEY, CDR2 SMNVEV (reference sequence). This CDR3 has 17 residues. As DNA, the CDR3 is TGTGCCAGCCCGACGAATGGAGGCAGGGGCGGGATAGAGACCCAGTACTTC. Translation gives CASPTNGGRGGIETQYF.

The chain has TRBV7-9 and TRBJ1-2, with D possibly matching TRBD1 (6 bases). This CDR3 region has 13 residues. Trimming took off 6 bases at V and 4 bases at J, with 12 bases between the two ends. Germline V CDR1 and CDR2: SEHNR, FQNEAQ (reference sequence). This CDR3 is CASSPDRTYGYTF. Here the CDR3 DNA reads TGTGCCAGCAGTCCCGACAGGACCTATGGCTACACCTTC.

The rearrangement links TRBV21-1 to TRBJ1-3. TRBV21-1 is marked as a pseudogene. The CDR3 is 21 amino acids. In DNA form, the CDR3 reads TGTGCCAGCAGCCTACTAATCGGCCAGCTCACCCAAGGACCCTCTGGAAACACCATATATTTT. The encoded protein is CASSLLIGQLTQGPSGNTIYF.

V is TRBV3-1 (or the pseudogene TRBV3-2) and J is TRBJ2-1, with a possible D match to TRBD2 (5 bases). The CDR3 loop spans 15 amino acids. Germline V gene data show CDR1 as LGHDT and CDR2 as YNNKEL (reference sequence). V dropped 1 base and J dropped 2 bases, with 9 bases sitting between them. Here the CDR3 DNA reads TGTGCCAGCAGCCAAGGAGGGTACGCCTACAATGAGCAGTTCTTC. It encodes CASSQGGYAYNEQFF.

In this sample, this clone turned up once. V gene TRBV6-5 combines with J gene TRBJ1-2; 7 nucleotides agree with TRBD1. CDR1 and CDR2 from the germline V gene are MNHEY and SVGAGI. With V trimmed by 5 bases and J by 8 bases, 14 bases remained unmatched. The CDR3 has 15 amino acids. The CDR3 coding sequence is TGTGCCAGCAGTCGAATCTGGGACAGCAAGGGGGGCTACACCTTC. This sequence encodes CASSRIWDSKGGYTF.

The chain carries TRBV15 and TRBJ1-4, with D perhaps matching TRBD1 (6 bases). This CDR3 has 14 residues. Germline values: CDR1 LNHNV, CDR2 YYDKDF (reference sequence). Trimming shortened V by 4 bases and J by 1 base, and 7 bases separated the two germline ends. The CDR3 nucleotides read TGTGCCACCAGCAAGGACAGAACTAATGAAAAACTGTTTTTT. It yields the protein CATSKDRTNEKLFF.

This rearrangement joins TRBV3-1 (or the pseudogene TRBV3-2) to TRBJ1-5, with a possible D match to TRBD1 (5 bases). V lost 3 bases, J lost 7 bases, and 10 bases lay in between. Germline V gives CDR1 LGHDT, CDR2 YNNKEL (reference sequence). CDR3 length: 13 amino acids. The CDR3 protein is CASSQTRGQPQHF. The CDR3 region has the DNA TGTGCCAGCAGCCAGACGAGGGGCCAGCCCCAGCATTTT.

The rearrangement joins TRBV3-1 (or the pseudogene TRBV3-2) to TRBJ1-6; 7 bases agree with TRBD1. This CDR3 contains 16 residues. J lost 10 bases, V lost 2 bases, and 11 bases had no gene match. The germline CDR1 and CDR2 sequences are LGHDT and YNNKEL (reference sequence). Here the CDR3 reads CASSQRGRGGWSPLHF. The CDR3 DNA follows: TGTGCCAGCAGCCAAAGGGGACGAGGGGGCTGGTCACCCCTCCACTTT.

This rearrangement joins TRBV18 to TRBJ1-1; 8 nucleotides align to TRBD1. V gave up 1 base and J gave up 1 base; unmatched junction bases: 8. The germline V gene encodes CDR1 KGHSH and CDR2 LQKENI. The CDR3 is 17 amino acids. The CDR3, as DNA: TGTGCCAGCTCACCACTGGCAGGGGGCTCTTCGAACACTGAAGCTTTCTTT. It codes for CASSPLAGGSSNTEAFF.

V is TRBV7-3 and J is TRBJ2-5; the match to TRBD2 covers 7 bases. CDR3 length: 16 residues. Germline V gene sequence: CDR1 SGHTA, CDR2 FQGTGA. J gave up 2 bases and V 0 bases, and 6 bases lay outside the gene matches. CDR3 sequence: CASSLTARAGQETQYF. CDR3 sequence (DNA): TGTGCCAGCAGCTTAACGGCTCGAGCGGGGCAAGAGACCCAGTACTTC.

V gene TRBV14 combines with J gene TRBJ1-2; TRBD1 is a possible D gene (6 bases). Looked up from germline, CDR1 is SGHDN and CDR2 is FVKESK. CDR3 length: 15 residues. Between the trimmed V and J ends, which lost 0 bases and 8 bases, there was a span of 16 bases. The CDR3 protein is CASSQDTGGARGYTF. The CDR3 DNA is TGTGCCAGCAGCCAAGATACCGGGGGCGCGAGGGGCTACACCTTC. Drawing the rest from reference TRBV14 and TRBJ1-2, the complete variable domain is EAGVTQFPSHSVIEKGQTVTLRCDPISGHDNLYWYRRVMGKEIKFLLHFVKESKQDESGMPNNRFLAERTGGTYSTLKVQPAELEDSGVYFCASSQDTGGARGYTFGSGTRLTVV.

The CDR3, as DNA: TGTGCCAGCAGTGAAGAAGGGACAGCCTACGAGCAGTACTTC. This sequence encodes CASSEEGTAYEQYF. The chain has TRBV25-1 and TRBJ2-7; TRBD1 matches 7 bases. Germline CDR1 and CDR2: MGHDK and SYGVNS. The CDR3 is 14 residues long. The ends lost 2 bases at V and 2 bases at J; junction bases unmatched: 3.

This CDR3 reads CASSLDPTSGGYTQYF. The CDR3 nucleotides read TGCGCCAGCAGCTTGGACCCAACTAGCGGGGGGTATACGCAGTATTTT. The genes are TRBV5-1 and TRBJ2-3, with 12 bases lining up with TRBD2. The CDR3 runs to 16 residues. V dropped 0 bases and J dropped 7; count of bases not matched to a gene: 6. Germline V CDR1 and CDR2: SGHRS, YFSETQ.

V is TRBV5-1 and J is TRBJ2-1; TRBD2 matches 11 bases. The germline V gene encodes CDR1 SGHRS and CDR2 YFSETQ. CDR3 length: 16 amino acids. Trimming removed 1 base from V and 10 bases from J; junction bases left unmatched: 10. The CDR3 loop is CASSLTQSTSGGEQFF. CDR3 nucleotides: TGCGCCAGCAGCTTGACGCAATCAACTAGCGGGGGAGAGCAGTTCTTC. The full variable domain, completed using reference TRBV5-1 and TRBJ2-1, is KAGVTQTPRYLIKTRGQQVTLSCSPISGHRSVSWYQQTPGQGLQFLFEYFSETQRNKGNFPGRFSGRQFSNSRSEMNVSTLELGDSALYLCASSLTQSTSGGEQFFGPGTRLTVL.

This rearrangement joins TRBV7-3 to TRBJ2-2, with D possibly called TRBD1 or TRBD2 (6 bases each). The germline V gene encodes CDR1 SGHTA and CDR2 FQGTGA. V shed 5 bases and J shed 7 bases, with 17 bases lying between them. This CDR3 has 15 amino acids. Written as DNA, the CDR3 is TGTGCCAGCAGCCTGGCCGGGGGCGAGGTCGGGGAGCTGTTTTTT. Its translation: CASSLAGGEVGELFF.

The chain is built from TRBV19 and TRBJ2-3; 11 bases line up with TRBD2. Germline assignment: CDR1 LNHDA and CDR2 SQIVND (reference sequence). The CDR3 consists of 16 residues. Losses at the gene ends were 5 bases for V and 6 bases for J; bases not matched to a gene: 10. CDR3 sequence reads: CASSLISGGAIDTQYF. CDR3 sequence (DNA): TGTGCCAGTAGTTTGATTAGCGGGGGGGCAATTGATACGCAGTATTTT.

The chain carries TRBV6-5 and TRBJ1-4; unclear D gene. Trimming removed 8 bases from V and 12 bases from J, with 13 bases in between. The CDR3 has 11 residues. CDR1 is MNHEY, CDR2 SVGAGI, per germline. This CDR3 reads CASFEPVELFF. The DNA of the CDR3 is TGTGCCAGCTTCGAACCTGTGGAACTGTTTTTT.

The rearrangement uses TRBV12-3 or TRBV12-4 and TRBJ1-1; unclear D gene. Trimming cost V 4 bases and J 1 base, with 7 bases left between them. The CDR3 has 13 amino acids. The CDR3 region is CASSWARNTEAFF. The CDR3 DNA is TGTGCCAGCAGTTGGGCCAGGAACACTGAAGCTTTCTTT.